A single sample gave rise to the 6 T cell receptor beta chains below, sequenced in a study of T-cell memory formation after mild COVID-19. TCRdb processed the 5' RACE reads anew with MiXCR; each CDR3 protein has one entry. The sample has hundreds of thousands of distinct CDR3 sequences, less than 20% seen once; the top ten hold 20% to 25%. Material: PBMCs or a T cell subset sorted from them (not recorded which). These receptors all come from a man aged 18-30 years who had mild COVID-19 (a few samples of this study predate the infection). Cell type and time point are not known.

On this clonotype itself: The CDR3 end shows no conserved phenylalanine or tryptophan, and so a read error is likely. It is unclear where the CDR3 begins or ends on the DNA, so no DNA is shown, and the CDR3 is as TCRdb lists it. The chain recombines TRBV5-4 with TRBJ2-7; the table's TRBD2 call for D was not verified on the DNA. The CDR3 adds up to 15 amino acids, both ends counted. The germline CDR1 and CDR2 sequences are SGHNT and YYREEE (reference sequence). The chain's CDR3 is CASSSRGYLLLVSLG.

This clonotype was counted a few times. The junction departs from germline at one end; a sequencing error may be responsible. CDR3 sequence: CASSRTGVGGDTQYF. The CDR3 DNA follows: TGTGCTAGCAGCCGGACAGGGGTTGGGGGGGATACGCAGTATTTT. V and J are TRBV7-7 and TRBJ2-3; 9 nucleotides agree with TRBD1. Germline CDR1 reads SSHAT; CDR2 reads FNYEAQ (reference sequence). The CDR3 consists of 15 residues.

The chain has TRBV7-3 and TRBJ1-1; D not resolved. Trimming took 4 bases from V and 2 from J, leaving 8 bases between them. The CDR3 has 13 amino acids. Germline V gives CDR1 SGHTA, CDR2 FQGTGA. CDR3 sequence reads: CASSSGYNTEAFF. CDR3 bases: TGTGCCAGCAGCTCAGGTTATAACACTGAAGCTTTCTTT.

Note on this clonotype: Germline is not matched at one junction end, which may reflect a read error. The chain is built from TRBV7-7 and TRBJ2-2; D not certain. The CDR3 is 12 amino acids. CDR1 is SSHAT, CDR2 FNYEAQ, per germline (reference sequence). CDR3 nucleotides: TGTGCTAGCAGCCCGCAGGCCGGGGAGCTGTTTTTT. This sequence encodes CASSPQAGELFF.

This clonotype was observed a handful of times. This sequence joins TRBV7-3 and TRBJ2-1; 10 bases map to TRBD1. This CDR3 is 16 amino acids long. CDR1 SGHTA and CDR2 FQGTGA come from the germline V gene. V gave up 5 bases and J gave up 6 bases; unmatched junction bases: 10. The CDR3 DNA reads TGTGCCAGCAGCCCCGGGACAGGGGTAATGGGCAATGAGCAGTTCTTC. Its translation is CASSPGTGVMGNEQFF.

This clonotype was found a few times. The genes are TRBV5-1 and TRBJ1-1; D gene ambiguous. In germline, CDR1 is SGHRS, CDR2 YFSETQ. This CDR3 has 14 residues. Between the trimmed V and J ends, which lost 0 bases and 1 base, there was a span of 7 bases. CDR3 loop: CASSLVGPNTEAFF. In nucleotides, the CDR3 is TGCGCCAGCAGCTTGGTCGGCCCGAACACTGAAGCTTTCTTT.